One T cell receptor (beta chain) is described in this entry. The target antigen is unknown. Between the trimmed V and J ends, which lost 2 bases and 0 bases, there was a span of 5 bases. The germline gives CDR1 SGHNT, CDR2 YYREEE (reference sequence). There are 14 residues in the CDR3. This record belongs to a study of cytomegalovirus exposure and HLA in healthy donors. Broader study findings: A few chains linked to CMV were shown in vitro to be specific for CMV antigens. A prior analysis recorded that most TCR beta V segments were productive about 87% or about 30% of the time. Cytomegalovirus association was assigned to under 200 TCR beta chains.

PCR employed 60 Vbeta and 13 Jbeta primers. Clones were sequenced by immunoSEQ multiplex PCR, and TCRdb holds only the in-frame ones, with some missing. The sample has roughly 100,000 clones, roughly three quarters seen once; the top ten hold 9.5% to 13%. The sequencing input was PBMCs. The V gene is TRBV5-4, the J gene TRBJ1-4; D not resolved. The origin of this receptor is a man in his forties in good health and CMV-seropositive. The CDR3 region is CASSLAATNEKLFF. In nucleotides, the CDR3 is TGTGCCAGCAGCTTAGCCGCAACTAATGAAAAACTGTTTTTT.